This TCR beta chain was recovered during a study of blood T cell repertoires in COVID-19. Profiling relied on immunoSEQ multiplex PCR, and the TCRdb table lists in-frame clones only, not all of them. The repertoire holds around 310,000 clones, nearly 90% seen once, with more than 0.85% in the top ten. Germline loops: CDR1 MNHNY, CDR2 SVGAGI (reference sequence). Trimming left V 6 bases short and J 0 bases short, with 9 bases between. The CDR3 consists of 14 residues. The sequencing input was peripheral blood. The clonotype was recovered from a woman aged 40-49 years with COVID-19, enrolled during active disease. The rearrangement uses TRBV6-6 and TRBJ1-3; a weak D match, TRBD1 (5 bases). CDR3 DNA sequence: TGTGCCAGCAGACAGGCCAGCTCTGGAAACACCATATATTTT. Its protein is CASRQASSGNTIYF.